One and the same sample provided the 30 T cell receptor beta chains below, sequenced in a study of cytomegalovirus exposure and HLA in healthy donors. The primer mix had 60 Vbeta and 13 Jbeta primers. Produced via immunoSEQ multiplex PCR; TCRdb's table is partial and in-frame only. The data contain about 130,000 clones, about 80% of them singletons. The sample taken for sequencing was PBMCs. These receptor sequences come from a woman aged 40 to 49 in good health and CMV-seronegative.

The gene calls are TRBV25-1 and TRBJ2-5; 8 bases line up with TRBD2. Germline V gene lookup returns CDR1 MGHDK and CDR2 SYGVNS. This CDR3 is 15 amino acids long. The junction had 8 bases not matched to a gene; V was cut back by 5 bases and J by 3 bases. This chain's CDR3 is CASSLTGAGEETQYF. The CDR3 nucleotides read TGTGCCAGCAGTCTCACCGGAGCGGGAGAAGAGACCCAGTACTTC.

This clone was detected once. This chain uses TRBV6-1 with TRBJ2-7; the match to TRBD1 covers 9 bases. The CDR3 sequence is 15 residues long. J was trimmed by 2 bases and V by 7 bases; bases with no gene match: 9. The germline CDR1 and CDR2 sequences are MNHNS and SASEGT. The CDR3 sequence is CASTNRGQGTYEQYF. The DNA of the CDR3 is TGTGCCAGCACTAATAGAGGACAGGGGACCTACGAGCAGTACTTC.

The CDR3 loop reads CASSQDGDLGRVYNSPLHF. CDR3 bases: TGCGCCAGCAGCCAAGATGGGGACTTGGGCAGGGTCTATAATTCACCCCTCCACTTT. V gene TRBV4-1 combines with J gene TRBJ1-6; D is perhaps TRBD1 (5 bases). Germline CDR1 MGHRA, CDR2 YSYEKL. V lost 0 bases and J lost 3, with 18 bases in between. The CDR3 loop spans 19 amino acids.

A single count supports this clone. The J gene is TRBJ2-7, the V gene TRBV9, with D possibly matching TRBD2 (7 bases). The V gene's germline CDR1 is SGDLS and CDR2 YYNGEE. V lost 3 bases and J 4 bases, leaving 11 bases between the germline ends. The CDR3 spans 13 residues. The CDR3, as DNA: TGTGCCAGCAGCGAGGGGGGGGGTTACGAGCAGTACTTC. Translation gives CASSEGGGYEQYF.

The V call is TRBV7-9, the J call TRBJ2-1, with a weak D call TRBD1 (5 bases). V was shortened by 2 bases and J by 9 bases, with 11 bases between the two germline ends. CDR3 length: 13 residues. CDR1 and CDR2 (germline): SEHNR, FQNEAQ (reference sequence). CDR3 nucleotide sequence: TGTGCCAGCAGCTTACAGGGTTACGGTGAGCAGTTCTTC. Protein: CASSLQGYGEQFF.

V and J are TRBV5-6 and TRBJ1-4, with 10 bases lining up with TRBD1. CDR3 length equals 18 residues. The ends lost 0 bases at V and 4 bases at J; junction bases unmatched: 9. The germline gives CDR1 SGHDT, CDR2 YYEEEE. The CDR3 nucleotides are TGTGCCAGCAGCTTGGCGGGACAGGGGTGGAGTAATAATGAAAAACTGTTTTTT. It codes for CASSLAGQGWSNNEKLFF.

V and J are TRBV28 and TRBJ1-4; 7 bases align to TRBD1. V lost 6 bases to trimming and J lost 4 bases; unmatched junction nucleotides: 5. The CDR3 covers 14 residues. Germline CDR1 is MDHEN and CDR2 is SYDVKM. The CDR3 DNA follows: TGTGCCAGCAGGAGGGGACAGTTTAATGAAAAACTGTTTTTT. Its translation is CASRRGQFNEKLFF.

V gene TRBV13 combines with J gene TRBJ2-2; TRBD2 aligns across 10 bases. CDR3 length: 16 amino acids. The germline gives CDR1 PRHDT, CDR2 FYEKMQ (reference sequence). J was trimmed by 0 bases and V by 4 bases; bases with no gene match: 2. Written as DNA, the CDR3 is TGTGCCAGCAGCTCCCTAGCGGGGGCGAACACCGGGGAGCTGTTTTTT. It yields the protein CASSSLAGANTGELFF. Based on the CDR3 plus reference TRBV13 and TRBJ2-2, the full variable domain is AAGVIQSPRHLIKEKRETATLKCYPIPRHDTVYWYQQGPGQDPQFLISFYEKMQSDKGSIPDRFSAQQFSDYHSELNMSSLELGDSALYFCASSSLAGANTGELFFGEGSRLTVL.

This clone was observed once. The rearrangement joins TRBV5-4 to TRBJ1-1; perhaps TRBD1 as D (5 bases). CDR1 SGHNT and CDR2 YYREEE come from the germline V gene (reference sequence). There are 17 residues in the CDR3. V lost 5 bases and J lost 1, with 21 bases in between. The CDR3 sequence is CASSGRDRALTNTEAFF. As DNA, the CDR3 is TGTGCCAGCAGTGGCAGGGATCGCGCACTGACGAACACTGAAGCTTTCTTT.

The gene calls are TRBV9 and TRBJ2-5; TRBD2 aligns across 12 bases. The CDR3 is 15 residues long. Germline values: CDR1 SGDLS, CDR2 YYNGEE. V lost 3 bases to trimming and J lost 4 bases; unmatched junction nucleotides: 4. The CDR3 sequence: CASSATSGGGETQYF. Written as DNA, the CDR3 is TGTGCCAGCAGCGCGACTAGCGGGGGAGGAGAGACCCAGTACTTC. Complete variable domain (other parts from reference TRBV9 and TRBJ2-5): DSGVTQTPKHLITATGQRVTLRCSPRSGDLSVYWYQQSLDQGLQFLIQYYNGEERAKGNILERFSAQQFPDLHSELNLSSLELGDSALYFCASSATSGGGETQYFGPGTRLLVL.

This sequence joins TRBV9 and TRBJ2-3; 12 bases are shared with TRBD2. The CDR3 loop spans 17 amino acids. Germline trimming cut 0 bases from V and 1 base from J; bases unmatched to any gene: 3. Germline lookup yields CDR1 SGDLS and CDR2 YYNGEE. The CDR3 region is CASSVASGGAGTDTQYF. The CDR3 DNA reads as TGTGCCAGCAGCGTAGCTAGCGGGGGGGCCGGCACAGATACGCAGTATTTT.

This clone has more than one count but fewer than ten. This chain joins TRBV6-5 and TRBJ1-1; the D is unclear. Germline CDR1 and CDR2: MNHEY and SVGAGI. CDR3 size: 13 residues. Trimming shortened V by 4 bases and J by 0 bases, and 6 bases separated the two germline ends. CDR3 nucleotides: TGTGCCAGCAGTTCAGACTTGAACACTGAAGCTTTCTTT. Translated, it gives CASSSDLNTEAFF.

The rearrangement joins TRBV5-6 to TRBJ1-2, with TRBD1 matching 9 bases. There are 15 residues in the CDR3. Germline V gene data show CDR1 as SGHDT and CDR2 as YYEEEE. V trimming: 4 bases; J trimming: 6 bases; junction bases outside the gene matches: 10. The CDR3 sequence is CASSHSGTGWDGYTF. The CDR3 nucleotides are TGTGCCAGCAGCCATTCCGGGACAGGGTGGGATGGCTACACCTTC.

As concerns this clone: The junction shows a germline mismatch at one end, possibly a read error. The genes are TRBV7-9 and TRBJ1-1, with TRBD1 matching over 7 bases. This CDR3 is 15 amino acids long. The germline V gene encodes CDR1 SEHNR and CDR2 FQNEAQ (reference sequence). The CDR3 DNA reads as TGTTCCAGCAGCTTAAACGAGGGGGCGCGCACTGAAGCTTTCTTT. This codes for CSSSLNEGARTEAFF.

The chain is built from TRBV7-2 and TRBJ2-2; 7 nucleotides line up with TRBD2. The germline gives CDR1 SGHTA, CDR2 FQGNSA. Trimming at V came to 3 bases and at J to 3 bases, leaving 4 bases not matched to a gene. There are 15 residues in the CDR3. The CDR3 spells CASSFQSGDTGELFF. DNA of the CDR3: TGTGCCAGCAGCTTTCAGAGCGGGGACACCGGGGAGCTGTTTTTT.

The V call is TRBV13, the J call TRBJ2-7; D unclear. With 1 base removed from V and 3 bases from J, the gap between germline ends came to 4 bases. This CDR3 has 12 amino acids. Germline V gene sequence: CDR1 PRHDT, CDR2 FYEKMQ (reference sequence). CDR3 protein: CASSLDGYEQYF. DNA of the CDR3: TGTGCCAGCAGCTTAGACGGCTACGAGCAGTACTTC. Filled out from reference TRBV13 and TRBJ2-7, the complete variable domain reads AAGVIQSPRHLIKEKRETATLKCYPIPRHDTVYWYQQGPGQDPQFLISFYEKMQSDKGSIPDRFSAQQFSDYHSELNMSSLELGDSALYFCASSLDGYEQYFGPGTRLTVT.

The rearrangement uses TRBV15 and TRBJ2-3; 16 bases match TRBD2. In germline, CDR1 is LNHNV, CDR2 YYDKDF (reference sequence). Trimming removed 1 base from V and 7 bases from J; junction bases left unmatched: 14. The CDR3 is 20 residues long. The CDR3 coding sequence is TGTGCCACCAGCAGAGTACTGGGAGGGACTAGCGGGAGGGTACAGAATACGCAGTATTTT. This translates into CATSRVLGGTSGRVQNTQYF.

This chain connects TRBV28 to TRBJ1-6; D is uncertain. Trimming took 5 bases from V and 7 from J, leaving 21 bases between them. The CDR3 extends over 17 amino acids. Per germline, CDR1 MDHEN and CDR2 SYDVKM. CDR3: CASSGRFGSSGNSPLHF. Here the CDR3 DNA reads TGTGCCAGCAGTGGCAGGTTCGGCTCGTCGGGAAATTCACCCCTCCACTTT.

This clone came up a few times. The V call is TRBV2, the J call TRBJ1-1; no reliable D call. CDR3 length: 15 residues. The V end was cut by 5 bases, the J end by 2 bases, with 15 bases between. CDR1 and CDR2 (germline): SNHLY, FYNNEI. The CDR3 sequence: CASSRGRETNTEAFF. The DNA for the CDR3 is TGTGCCAGCAGTCGTGGGCGGGAGACCAACACTGAAGCTTTCTTT.

A few counts support this clone. This chain joins TRBV29-1 and TRBJ2-7; weak D call: TRBD1 (6 bases). The V gene's germline CDR1 is SQVTM and CDR2 ANQGSEA. The CDR3 covers 15 residues. V lost 0 bases to trimming and J lost 6 bases, with 18 bases between them. The CDR3 spells CSVEDSASQGCEQYF. The CDR3, as DNA: TGCAGCGTTGAAGATTCGGCCTCCCAGGGGTGCGAGCAGTACTTC.

This clone was counted a single time. The V call is TRBV2, the J call TRBJ2-2, with 7 nucleotides matching TRBD1. The germline CDR1 and CDR2 sequences are SNHLY and FYNNEI. The CDR3 totals 15 residues. The V gene end was trimmed by 5 bases and the J gene end by 1 base; junction bases not matched to a gene: 4. CDR3 bases: TGTGCCAGCAGTCGGGACAGCCTGAACACCGGGGAGCTGTTTTTT. Its protein product is CASSRDSLNTGELFF.

This rearrangement joins TRBV19 to TRBJ2-7; weak D call: TRBD2 (5 bases). CDR3 length: 11 amino acids. The germline CDR1 and CDR2 sequences are LNHDA and SQIVND (reference sequence). Trimming pared 8 bases from V and 1 base from J, leaving 6 bases between. The CDR3 DNA sequence: TGTGCCAGTGGAGGTTCCTACGAGCAGTACTTC. Its protein product is CASGGSYEQYF.

The chain uses TRBV27 and TRBJ1-2, with 9 positions matching TRBD1. The CDR3 sequence is 14 residues long. Germline lookup yields CDR1 MNHEY and CDR2 SMNVEV (reference sequence). V shed 3 bases, J shed 5 bases, and the junction held 4 bases outside the gene matches. The CDR3: CASSLGTGRYGYTF. As DNA, the CDR3 is TGTGCCAGCAGTTTGGGGACAGGGAGGTATGGCTACACCTTC.

The chain carries TRBV29-1 and TRBJ2-3; 10 bases are a match to TRBD1. After removal of 5 bases from V and 3 bases from J, the junction contained 8 bases not matched to a gene. This CDR3 spans 15 amino acids. Germline V CDR1 and CDR2: SQVTM, ANQGSEA. The CDR3 nucleotides read TGCAGCGTTTTCGACCGGGACAGGGGAACAGATACGCAGTATTTT. This encodes CSVFDRDRGTDTQYF.

As DNA, the CDR3 is TGTGCCAGCAGCCACGGACAGTCGGACGAGCAGTACTTC. It is translated as CASSHGQSDEQYF. The rearrangement joins TRBV28 to TRBJ2-7; the D gene is possibly TRBD1 (6 bases). The CDR3 totals 13 residues. Germline V gives CDR1 MDHEN, CDR2 SYDVKM. The V end lost 6 bases, the J end lost 5 bases, and 14 bases lay between the germline ends.

The chain has TRBV7-9 and TRBJ1-1, with D possibly being TRBD1 (5 bases). Germline assignment: CDR1 SEHNR and CDR2 FQNEAQ (reference sequence). The CDR3 spans 14 residues. V shed 5 bases and J shed 7 bases, with 17 bases lying between them. Written as DNA, the CDR3 is TGTGCCAGCAGCACCACAGGAGGGGACTTTGAAGCTTTCTTT. The encoded protein is CASSTTGGDFEAFF.

The V and J genes are TRBV19 and TRBJ2-6; 8 nucleotides match TRBD1. With V trimmed by 2 bases and J by 0 bases, 6 bases remained unmatched. The CDR3 covers 18 residues. Germline V gives CDR1 LNHDA, CDR2 SQIVND (reference sequence). CDR3 sequence: CASSIRRTGGSGANVLTF. CDR3 coding DNA: TGTGCCAGTAGTATAAGGCGCACAGGGGGCTCTGGGGCCAACGTCCTGACTTTC.

The V gene is TRBV6-1, the J gene TRBJ1-3, with D possibly being TRBD1 (6 bases). The length of the CDR3 is 15 residues. Germline-derived CDR1 and CDR2 are MNHNS and SASEGT. Trimming removed 7 bases at V and 4 bases at J, with 17 bases between. In DNA, the CDR3 is TGTGCCAGCAAGGAAACTTGGACAGAGGGAAACACCATATATTTT. This translates into CASKETWTEGNTIYF.

V and J are TRBV7-8 and TRBJ1-5; 10 bases map to TRBD1. J lost 11 bases, V lost 5 bases, and 9 bases had no gene match. From germline, CDR1 is SGHVS and CDR2 FQNEAQ. The CDR3 consists of 14 residues. CDR3 sequence: CASSVRPGQGSQHF. In DNA, the CDR3 is TGTGCCAGCAGCGTCAGACCGGGACAGGGGTCCCAGCATTTT.

This clone showed up just a few times. The gene calls are TRBV2 and TRBJ1-1; D is undetermined. V shed 5 bases and J shed 1 base, with 8 bases lying between them. The CDR3 extends over 13 amino acids. Germline CDR1 is SNHLY and CDR2 is FYNNEI. CDR3: CASSWAENTEAFF. The CDR3 DNA follows: TGTGCCAGCAGTTGGGCAGAGAACACTGAAGCTTTCTTT.